A single sample gave rise to the 21 T cell receptor beta chains below, sequenced in a study of T cell responses to AZD1222 COVID-19 vaccine. Assay used: immunoSEQ multiplex PCR; TCRdb lists only in-frame clones, some missing. The sample shows about 99,000 clones, roughly 87% of them seen only once. The material was peripheral blood, obtained on day 0 of AZD1222 vaccination. These receptors were obtained from an adult in good health.

The chain employs TRBV30 and TRBJ1-6; 9 bases are shared with TRBD1. This CDR3 region has 19 residues. J was trimmed by 1 base and V by 1 base; bases with no gene match: 11. CDR1 is GTSNPN and CDR2 is SVGIG in the germline V gene (reference sequence). CDR3 DNA: TGTGCCTGGAGTGGGACAGGGGTAGTACCAGGTTCCTATAATTCACCCCTCCACTTT. Translating gives CAWSGTGVVPGSYNSPLHF.

The sample holds one count of this clone. This rearrangement joins TRBV11-2 to TRBJ2-7; D gene ambiguous. The CDR3 is 12 amino acids. CDR1 SGHAT and CDR2 FQNNGV come from the germline V gene. Trimming removed 1 base at V and 7 bases at J, with 8 bases between. The CDR3, as DNA: TGTGCCAGCAGCTTAGGGCCCAGGGAGCAGTACTTC. Protein: CASSLGPREQYF.

The rearrangement joins TRBV28 to TRBJ1-2; TRBD1 is a possible D gene (5 bases). Germline assignment: CDR1 MDHEN and CDR2 SYDVKM. The V end was cut by 8 bases, the J end by 4 bases, with 11 bases between. The CDR3 is 12 residues long. The chain's CDR3 is CASDRGAYGYTF. The CDR3 nucleotides are TGTGCCAGCGATAGGGGAGCCTATGGCTACACCTTC.

This chain links TRBV19 with TRBJ1-1; no clear D gene. This CDR3 contains 13 residues. The V gene lost 10 bases and the J gene lost 1 base, with 13 bases spanning the gap. CDR1 LNHDA and CDR2 SQIVND come from the germline V gene (reference sequence). The CDR3 here is CATVPEWNTEAFF. The CDR3 DNA reads TGTGCCACCGTGCCCGAATGGAACACTGAAGCTTTCTTT.

This clone was counted a few times. The chain links TRBV29-1 to TRBJ2-3; 11 bases agree with TRBD2. Germline V lookup: CDR1 SQVTM, CDR2 ANQGSEA. V shed 6 bases, J shed 3 bases, and the junction held 5 bases outside the gene matches. The CDR3 is 14 amino acids. The CDR3 DNA is TGCAGCGTCGCCGGGACTAGCGGAACAGATACGCAGTATTTT. Translating gives CSVAGTSGTDTQYF.

The gene calls are TRBV6-6 and TRBJ2-7; a weak D match, TRBD1 (6 bases). Germline V gives CDR1 MNHNY, CDR2 SVGAGI (reference sequence). This CDR3 spans 15 amino acids. The germline V and J ends were trimmed by 6 bases and 3 bases, with 18 bases remaining between them. CDR3 coding DNA: TGTGCCAGCAGCCCGACAGGTTTTGTAAACTACGAGCAGTACTTC. This gives the protein CASSPTGFVNYEQYF.

This chain uses TRBV19 with TRBJ2-1; maybe TRBD1 (6 bases). The germline V and J ends were trimmed by 4 bases and 10 bases, with 14 bases remaining between them. Per the germline V gene, CDR1 is LNHDA and CDR2 is SQIVND (reference sequence). This CDR3 comprises 13 residues. The CDR3, as DNA: TGTGCCAGTAGTAAGACAGGTTTCTTGGAGCAGTTCTTC. It yields the protein CASSKTGFLEQFF.

This clone was counted many times. V gene TRBV5-1 combines with J gene TRBJ2-1; 9 bases line up with TRBD1. CDR3 length: 15 residues. With 6 bases clipped from V and 4 bases from J, the junction kept 8 bases outside the gene matches. Germline lookup yields CDR1 SGHRS and CDR2 YFSETQ. CDR3 region: CASTHRDRDYNEQFF. DNA of the CDR3: TGCGCCAGCACGCACCGGGACAGGGATTACAATGAGCAGTTCTTC.

The chain recombines TRBV7-3 with TRBJ2-7; the D gene could be TRBD1 or TRBD2 (6 bases each). Trimming left V 3 bases short and J 2 bases short, with 14 bases between. Germline assignment: CDR1 SGHTA and CDR2 FQGTGA. The CDR3 extends over 15 amino acids. This CDR3 is CASSLGGGSAYEQYF. Written as DNA, the CDR3 is TGTGCCAGCAGCTTGGGGGGCGGTAGCGCCTACGAGCAGTACTTC.

The rearrangement links TRBV6-4 to TRBJ2-2; D call uncertain. Per the germline V gene, CDR1 is MRHNA and CDR2 is SNTAGT. V shed 2 bases and J shed 6 bases, with 7 bases lying between them. This CDR3 is built from 13 residues. CDR3 nucleotides: TGTGCCAGCAGTGACAAACCCTCCGGGGAGCTGTTTTTT. It specifies CASSDKPSGELFF.

The chain couples TRBV5-1 to TRBJ1-2; D is perhaps TRBD1 (5 bases). V lost 0 bases to trimming and J lost 0 bases, with 15 bases between them. Germline-derived CDR1 and CDR2 are SGHRS and YFSETQ. The CDR3 extends over 17 amino acids. The CDR3 DNA reads as TGCGCCAGCAGCTTGGCCGCCGGGGGGAGAGCTAACTATGGCTACACCTTC. Its protein product is CASSLAAGGRANYGYTF.

The rearrangement uses TRBV2 and TRBJ1-6; D remains unclear. This CDR3 is built from 14 residues. With 6 bases removed from V and 7 bases from J, the gap between germline ends came to 13 bases. CDR1 and CDR2 (germline): SNHLY, FYNNEI. This chain's CDR3 is CASRPSSGNSPLHF. The CDR3 DNA follows: TGTGCCAGCAGGCCCTCATCGGGGAATTCACCCCTCCACTTT.

The genes are TRBV15 and TRBJ2-2, with TRBD2 matching 12 bases. Per the germline V gene, CDR1 is LNHNV and CDR2 is YYDKDF (reference sequence). With 0 bases clipped from V and 4 bases from J, the junction kept 6 bases outside the gene matches. This CDR3 spans 18 amino acids. CDR3 bases: TGTGCCACCAGCAGAGATACTAGCGGGGGGTCCAGCACCGGGGAGCTGTTTTTT. This translates into CATSRDTSGGSSTGELFF. The full variable domain, its missing parts supplied by reference TRBV15 and TRBJ2-2, is DAMVIQNPRYQVTQFGKPVTLSCSQTLNHNVMYWYQQKSSQAPKLLFHYYDKDFNNEADTPDNFQSRRPNTSFCFLDIRSPGLGDTAMYLCATSRDTSGGSSTGELFFGEGSRLTVL.

Points on this clone: Other DNA sequences within the sample encode an identical CDR3. V gene TRBV9 combines with J gene TRBJ1-1; unclear D gene. Trimming left V 0 bases short and J 0 bases short, with 9 bases between. The CDR3 runs 15 residues. Germline CDR1 SGDLS, CDR2 YYNGEE. For the CDR3, the DNA is TGTGCCAGCAGCGTAGAACCGGGGATGAACACTGAAGCTTTCTTT. This translates into CASSVEPGMNTEAFF.

In regard to this clone: Other DNA sequences in the sample encode the same CDR3. The CDR3 reads CASSISLNTEAFF. The CDR3 DNA follows: TGTGCCAGTAGTATCTCCCTGAACACTGAAGCTTTCTTT. The rearrangement uses TRBV19 and TRBJ1-1; the D is unclear. Germline-derived CDR1 and CDR2 are LNHDA and SQIVND (reference sequence). V gave up 3 bases and J gave up 0 bases, with 5 bases separating them. The CDR3 totals 13 residues.

This chain's CDR3 is CASSEGARVSPNQPQHF. The CDR3 DNA is TGTGCCAGCAGCGAGGGGGCGCGGGTCTCTCCCAATCAGCCCCAGCATTTT. The chain is built from TRBV9 and TRBJ1-5, with TRBD1 matching over 7 bases. Trimming took 3 bases from V and 3 from J; bases not matched to a gene: 12. The CDR3 consists of 17 residues. Germline CDR1 reads SGDLS; CDR2 reads YYNGEE.

The V call is TRBV6-5, the J call TRBJ1-1; D ambiguous. The CDR3 spans 11 residues. V was shortened by 8 bases and J by 6 bases, with 10 bases between the two germline ends. The V gene's germline CDR1 is MNHEY and CDR2 SVGAGI. CDR3 sequence (DNA): TGTGCCAGCTACATAACAGCTGAAGCTTTCTTT. Translation gives CASYITAEAFF.

The J gene is TRBJ1-1, the V gene TRBV7-9; D is unresolved. Germline V gene sequence: CDR1 SEHNR, CDR2 FQNEAQ (reference sequence). The length of the CDR3 is 14 residues. V was clipped by 4 bases and J by 0 bases, with 9 bases between them. The CDR3: CASSSSAMNTEAFF. CDR3 in DNA: TGTGCCAGCAGCTCGTCGGCCATGAACACTGAAGCTTTCTTT.

The chain is built from TRBV25-1 and TRBJ1-1; D possibly corresponds to TRBD1 (5 bases). With 2 bases removed from V and 4 bases from J, the gap between germline ends came to 8 bases. The CDR3 is 13 residues long. Germline CDR1 reads MGHDK; CDR2 reads SYGVNS. DNA of the CDR3: TGTGCCAGCAGTGAAGGGGCAGTCACTGAAGCTTTCTTT. Protein: CASSEGAVTEAFF. The full variable domain, its missing parts supplied by reference TRBV25-1 and TRBJ1-1, is EADIYQTPRYLVIGTGKKITLECSQTMGHDKMYWYQQDPGMELHLIHYSYGVNSTEKGDLSSESTVSRIRTEHFPLTLESARPSHTSQYLCASSEGAVTEAFFGQGTRLTVV.

The chain employs TRBV27 and TRBJ1-4; weak D call: TRBD1 (6 bases). CDR3 size: 14 residues. V lost 3 bases, J lost 6 bases, and 11 bases lay in between. Per the germline V gene, CDR1 is MNHEY and CDR2 is SMNVEV (reference sequence). The CDR3 sequence is CASSLMGADEKLFF. In nucleotides, the CDR3 is TGTGCCAGCAGTTTGATGGGGGCTGATGAAAAACTGTTTTTT.

The chain joins TRBV5-5 to TRBJ1-1; TRBD1 aligns across 7 bases. The V gene's germline CDR1 is SGHKS and CDR2 YYEKEE (reference sequence). The ends lost 5 bases at V and 8 bases at J; junction bases unmatched: 9. The length of the CDR3 is 13 residues. CDR3 DNA: TGTGCCAGCAGACTCCGAGGGGACAGAGAAGCTTTCTTT. Translating gives CASRLRGDREAFF. Full variable domain (outside the CDR3, taken from reference TRBV5-5 and TRBJ1-1): DAGVTQSPTHLIKTRGQQVTLRCSPISGHKSVSWYQQVLGQGPQFIFQYYEKEERGRGNFPDRFSARQFPNYSSELNVNALLLGDSALYLCASRLRGDREAFFGQGTRLTVV.